This T cell receptor beta chain stems from a study of blood T cell repertoires in COVID-19. Study in general: PBMCs, B-cell-depleted T cells, or T cells were the source of the cDNA or gDNA that made up the material.

Germline CDR1 and CDR2: SEHNR and FQNEAQ (reference sequence). The junction had 12 bases not matched to a gene; V was cut back by 6 bases and J by 4 bases. This CDR3 spans 16 amino acids. Measured with immunoSEQ multiplex PCR; TCRdb has only the in-frame clones, and not every one. The sample yields a few hundred thousand clones, approximately 85% seen once. The specimen was PBMCs or T cells enriched from blood (not recorded which). The gene calls are TRBV7-9 and TRBJ1-2, with 9 positions matching TRBD1. This sequence originates from a woman aged 30 to 39 who had recovered from COVID-19. The DNA for the CDR3 is TGTGCCAGCAGACGGACAGGGGAAGGTACTCCCTATGGCTACACCTTC. Its translation is CASRRTGEGTPYGYTF.